The rows below give T cell receptor beta chains drawn from one sample of a study of blood T cell repertoires in COVID-19. Some clones are missing from TCRdb's copy, which holds only in-frame ones; the method was immunoSEQ multiplex PCR. The sample includes more than 200,000 clones, around 89% of them seen just once. Sequenced material: peripheral blood. These receptors were taken from a man aged 65-85 years with acute or convalescent COVID-19. The CDR3 runs from the conserved cysteine through the conserved F or W. D genes are given only for firm matches. Size tells how often a clone was seen (once, few, many) or the class of an expanded clone, and some rows leave it out.

CDR3 length,J gene,clone size,D gene,V gene,CDR3 protein,CDR3 DNA
17,TRBJ1-5,.,TRBD1,TRBV5-4,CASSLGTGGNSNQPQHF,TGTGCCAGCAGCTTGGGGACAGGGGGGAATAGCAATCAGCCCCAGCATTTT
15,TRBJ2-2,.,.,TRBV4-2,CASSQPDRNTGELFF,TGTGCCAGCAGCCAACCCGACAGGAACACCGGGGAGCTGTTTTTT
13,TRBJ1-1,.,TRBD1,TRBV2,CASRDRVRGEAFF,TGTGCCAGCCGGGACAGGGTAAGGGGTGAAGCTTTCTTT
12,TRBJ2-1,.,TRBD2,TRBV29-1,CSVGGRGNEQFF,TGCAGCGTCGGCGGGAGAGGAAATGAGCAGTTCTTC
16,TRBJ2-3,many,TRBD2,TRBV11-3,CASSPGSGSNRETQYF,TGTGCCAGCAGCCCTGGGAGCGGGAGCAACCGGGAGACGCAGTATTTT
14,TRBJ2-3,.,.,TRBV18,CASSPIDSTDTQYF,TGTGCCAGCTCACCTATCGACTCCACAGATACGCAGTATTTT
12,TRBJ1-1,.,.,TRBV19,CASKGDWIEAFF,TGTGCCAGTAAGGGGGATTGGATCGAAGCTTTCTTT
12,TRBJ2-1,.,.,TRBV2,CASSPTYNEQFF,TGTGCCAGCAGTCCGACTTACAATGAGCAGTTCTTC
18,TRBJ1-5,.,TRBD1,TRBV28,CASSFGQGARWGNQPQHF,TGTGCCAGCAGTTTCGGACAGGGGGCTCGATGGGGCAATCAGCCCCAGCATTTT
15,TRBJ1-2,few,.,TRBV6-5,CASSPSRGIVGGYTF,TGTGCCAGCAGCCCCTCGCGGGGGATAGTGGGCGGCTACACCTTC
17,TRBJ2-7,.,TRBD2,TRBV5-1,CASSLAPAGGGSYEQYF,TGCGCCAGCAGCTTGGCCCCTGCGGGGGGTGGCTCCTACGAGCAGTACTTC
18,TRBJ2-5,.,TRBD2,TRBV12-5,CASGLGGLAGATGETQYF,TGTGCTAGTGGTTTAGGCGGGCTAGCGGGAGCCACGGGAGAGACCCAGTACTTC
15,TRBJ2-1,.,.,TRBV18,CASSLGAGTYNEQFF,TGTGCCAGCTCCCTGGGGGCCGGGACCTACAATGAGCAGTTCTTC
14,TRBJ1-1,.,.,TRBV11-2,CASSLGTGSGEAFF,TGTGCCAGCAGCTTAGGAACAGGGAGTGGTGAAGCTTTCTTT
13,TRBJ2-7,.,.,TRBV18,CASSRESSYEQYF,TGTGCCAGCTCTAGAGAGAGCTCCTACGAGCAGTACTTC
15,TRBJ2-2,.,TRBD2,TRBV27,CASSFGTSGTGELFF,TGTGCCAGCAGTTTCGGTACTAGCGGAACCGGGGAGCTGTTTTTT
12,TRBJ2-7,.,.,TRBV6-6,CASSQQGYEQYF,TGTGCCAGCAGTCAACAGGGTTATGAGCAGTACTTC
17,TRBJ2-5,.,TRBD2,TRBV29-1,CSVEGLAGGSYQETQYF,TGCAGCGTTGAAGGACTAGCGGGAGGGTCGTACCAAGAGACCCAGTACTTC
13,TRBJ2-7,.,.,TRBV6-5,CATRPGLSYEQYF,TGTGCCACGAGACCGGGTCTATCCTACGAGCAGTACTTC
14,TRBJ1-5,few,.,TRBV2,CASLGGEGSQPQHF,TGTGCCAGCCTAGGAGGGGAAGGTTCTCAGCCCCAGCATTTT
13,TRBJ1-1,.,.,TRBV7-3,CASSFNMNTEAFF,TGTGCCAGCAGCTTTAACATGAACACTGAAGCTTTCTTT
17,TRBJ2-3,.,TRBD2,TRBV28,CASSLTVAGTQRDTQYF,TGTGCCAGCAGTTTAACAGTAGCGGGGACCCAAAGAGATACGCAGTATTTT
14,TRBJ1-4,.,.,TRBV2,CASGKGVIDEKLFF,TGTGCCAGCGGCAAGGGGGTAATCGATGAAAAACTGTTTTTT
16,TRBJ1-6,.,TRBD1,TRBV15,CATSNLRTGFNSPLHF,TGTGCCACCAGCAACCTCCGGACAGGGTTTAATTCACCCCTCCACTTT
16,TRBJ2-5,.,TRBD2,TRBV7-2,CASSARVGGRTGTQYF,TGTGCCAGCAGCGCCCGGGTCGGCGGGAGGACTGGGACCCAGTACTTC
14,TRBJ1-2,.,TRBD1,TRBV7-2,CASSFSRDSDGYTF,TGTGCCAGCAGCTTTTCCCGGGACAGCGATGGCTACACCTTC
12,TRBJ2-5,.,TRBD1,TRBV2,CASLDRRETQYF,TGTGCCAGCCTGGACAGGCGAGAGACCCAGTACTTC
15,TRBJ2-7,.,.,TRBV28,CASSSSGTLSYEQYF,TGTGCCAGCAGTTCCTCCGGGACACTGAGCTACGAGCAGTACTTC
15,TRBJ2-3,few,TRBD2,TRBV19,CASRREGLNTDTQYF,TGTGCCAGTAGAAGGGAGGGACTAAACACAGATACGCAGTATTTT
14,TRBJ2-1,.,TRBD2,TRBV6-5,CASIRTRGPNEQFF,TGTGCCAGCATTAGGACTAGGGGCCCCAATGAGCAGTTCTTC
14,TRBJ2-7,.,.,TRBV28,CASKQGGDSYEQYF,TGTGCCAGCAAACAGGGAGGGGACTCCTACGAGCAGTACTTC
16,TRBJ2-2,.,TRBD2,TRBV5-4,CASSLRTSVNTGELFF,TGTGCCAGCAGCTTAAGGACTAGCGTTAACACCGGGGAGCTGTTTTTT
14,TRBJ1-6,.,TRBD1,TRBV2,CASREQGEAAPLHF,TGTGCCAGCAGGGAACAGGGGGAGGCTGCACCCCTCCACTTT
17,TRBJ2-6,.,.,TRBV30,CAWSVRRSSSGANVLTF,TGTGCCTGGAGTGTACGCCGCTCCAGCTCTGGGGCCAACGTCCTGACTTTC
14,TRBJ1-1,.,TRBD1,TRBV3-1/TRBV3-2,CASSLSGGQTEAFF,TGTGCCAGCAGCCTCTCAGGGGGGCAAACTGAAGCTTTCTTT
14,TRBJ1-1,.,.,TRBV7-2,CASSLSQLRTEAFF,TGTGCCAGCAGCTTATCACAGCTTCGTACTGAAGCTTTCTTT
12,TRBJ1-4,.,.,TRBV5-1,CASSLPNEKLFF,TGCGCCAGCAGCCTCCCTAATGAAAAACTGTTTTTT
12,TRBJ1-2,.,.,TRBV24-1,CATSDSGLGYTF,TGTGCCACCAGTGATTCAGGGCTGGGCTACACCTTC
15,TRBJ2-1,.,TRBD1,TRBV5-4,CASSTGQGARYEQFF,TGTGCCAGCAGCACGGGACAGGGGGCCAGGTATGAGCAGTTCTTC
16,TRBJ1-4,.,TRBD1,TRBV25-1,CASSAGQGATNEKLFF,TGTGCCAGCAGTGCTGGACAGGGGGCAACTAATGAAAAACTGTTTTTT
11,TRBJ2-7,.,.,TRBV29-1,CSVGRSYEQYF,TGCAGCGTGGGGAGGTCCTACGAGCAGTACTTC
16,TRBJ1-1,.,.,TRBV5-4,CASSPPGGQGRTEAFF,TGTGCCAGCAGCCCTCCGGGAGGGCAGGGAAGGACTGAAGCTTTCTTT
13,TRBJ2-2,.,.,TRBV5-4,CASSPRADGELFF,TGTGCCAGCAGCCCTCGTGCAGACGGGGAGCTGTTTTTT
19,TRBJ2-1,.,.,TRBV14,CASSQLGSWRTRSHNEQFF,TGTGCCAGCAGCCAACTGGGTAGCTGGAGAACTCGATCCCACAATGAGCAGTTCTTC
14,TRBJ2-5,few,.,TRBV7-9,CASSLDSGQETQYF,TGTGCCAGCAGCTTAGACAGCGGACAAGAGACCCAGTACTTC
17,TRBJ2-1,.,.,TRBV7-3,CASSVRSSGSLYNEQFF,TGTGCCAGCAGCGTAAGGAGTAGCGGAAGTCTCTACAATGAGCAGTTCTTC
17,TRBJ1-1,.,TRBD1,TRBV18,CASSPTRTGGRITEAFF,TGTGCCAGCTCACCCACCCGGACAGGGGGCCGGATCACTGAAGCTTTCTTT
15,TRBJ2-7,.,TRBD1,TRBV7-2,CASSLQGQGAREQYF,TGTGCCAGCAGCTTACAGGGACAGGGGGCGCGGGAGCAGTACTTC
12,TRBJ2-5,.,.,TRBV28,CASREGAETQYF,TGTGCCAGCCGCGAAGGGGCAGAGACCCAGTACTTC
15,TRBJ1-5,.,TRBD1,TRBV28,CASSPLGTGGWPQHF,TGTGCCAGCAGTCCCCTTGGGACAGGGGGTTGGCCCCAGCATTTT
15,TRBJ1-4,once,TRBD1,TRBV5-1,CASSLGRGREEKLFF,TGCGCCAGCAGCTTGGGCAGGGGGCGGGAGGAAAAACTGTTTTTT
16,TRBJ2-3,once,TRBD2,TRBV2,CASSEGIAGGLDTQYF,TGTGCCAGCAGTGAAGGTATAGCGGGAGGATTAGATACGCAGTATTTT
13,TRBJ1-5,.,.,TRBV20-1,CSASTDSQLPQHF,TGCAGTGCTAGTACGGACTCCCAACTTCCCCAGCATTTT
15,TRBJ2-4,.,.,TRBV18,CASSPPSQPGNIQYF,TGTGCCAGCTCACCACCGTCACAGCCAGGGAACATTCAGTACTTC